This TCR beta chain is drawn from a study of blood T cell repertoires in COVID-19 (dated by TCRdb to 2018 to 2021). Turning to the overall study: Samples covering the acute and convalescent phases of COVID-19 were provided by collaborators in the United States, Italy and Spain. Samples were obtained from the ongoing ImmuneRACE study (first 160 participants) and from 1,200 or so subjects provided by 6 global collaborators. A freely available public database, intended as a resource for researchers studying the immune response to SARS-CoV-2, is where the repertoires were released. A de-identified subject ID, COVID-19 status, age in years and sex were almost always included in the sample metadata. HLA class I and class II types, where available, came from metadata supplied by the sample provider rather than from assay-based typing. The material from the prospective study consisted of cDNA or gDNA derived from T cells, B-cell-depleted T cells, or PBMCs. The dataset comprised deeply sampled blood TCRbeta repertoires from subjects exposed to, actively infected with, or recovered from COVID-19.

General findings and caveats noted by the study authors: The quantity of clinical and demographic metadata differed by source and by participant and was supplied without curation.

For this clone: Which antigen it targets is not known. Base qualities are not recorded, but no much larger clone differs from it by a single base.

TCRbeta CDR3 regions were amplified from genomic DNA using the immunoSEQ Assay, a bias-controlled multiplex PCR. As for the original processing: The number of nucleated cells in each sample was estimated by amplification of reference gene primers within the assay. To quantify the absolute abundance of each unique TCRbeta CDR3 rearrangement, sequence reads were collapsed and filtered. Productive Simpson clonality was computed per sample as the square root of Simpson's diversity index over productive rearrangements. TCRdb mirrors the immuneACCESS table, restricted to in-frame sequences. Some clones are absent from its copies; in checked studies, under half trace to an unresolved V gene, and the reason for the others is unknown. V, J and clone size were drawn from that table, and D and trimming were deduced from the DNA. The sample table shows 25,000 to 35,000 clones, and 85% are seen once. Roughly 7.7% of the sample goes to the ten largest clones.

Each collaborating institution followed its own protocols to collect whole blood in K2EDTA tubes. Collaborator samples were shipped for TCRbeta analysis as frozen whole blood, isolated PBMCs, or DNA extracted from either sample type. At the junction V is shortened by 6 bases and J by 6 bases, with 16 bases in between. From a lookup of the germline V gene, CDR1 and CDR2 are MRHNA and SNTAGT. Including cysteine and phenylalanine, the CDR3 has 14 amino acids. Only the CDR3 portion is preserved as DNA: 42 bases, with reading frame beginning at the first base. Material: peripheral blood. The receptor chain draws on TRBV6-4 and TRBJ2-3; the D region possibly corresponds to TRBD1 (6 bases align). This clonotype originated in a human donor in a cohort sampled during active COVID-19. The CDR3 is CASSRDIPGDTQYF. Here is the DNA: TGTGCCAGCAGCAGGGACATCCCGGGGGATACGCAGTATTTT.